The rows below give T cell receptor beta chains drawn from one sample of a study of cytomegalovirus exposure and HLA in healthy donors. Method: immunoSEQ multiplex PCR; TCRdb's copy keeps in-frame clones and lacks some. This sample yields around 160,000 clones, of which 70% to 80% are seen a single time; about 1.5% belongs to the top ten. Sequencing used PBMCs. Every receptor here comes from a male donor in good health and CMV-seronegative. Both conserved end residues are part of each CDR3. A D gene is named only where the DNA matches it firmly. Only some rows state a clone size, as once, few, many or a class for expanded clones.

cdr3_nt,cdr3_aa,j_call,clone_size,d_call,cdr3_length,v_call
TGTGCCTGGAGTCCAGGGGGCCTACAGCCCCAGCATTTT,CAWSPGGLQPQHF,TRBJ1-5,-,TRBD1,13,TRBV30
TGTGCCAGCAGGGAAACAGACAGGGGAGAGACCCAGTACTTC,CASRETDRGETQYF,TRBJ2-5,-,TRBD1,14,TRBV28
TGTGCCAGCAGTACTTCTAGCGGGGGCCACGATACGCAGTATTTT,CASSTSSGGHDTQYF,TRBJ2-3,-,TRBD2,15,TRBV6-6
TGTGCCAGCTCACCCCAGGAAGGGGTGAACACTGAAGCTTTCTTT,CASSPQEGVNTEAFF,TRBJ1-1,-,-,15,TRBV18
TGTGCCAGCAGCTCGGGGACTCCGGTAGGGGGGGAGCTGTTTTTT,CASSSGTPVGGELFF,TRBJ2-2,-,-,15,TRBV7-6
TGTGCCAGCAGCGCCCCCCGGGAATACGAGCAGTACTTC,CASSAPREYEQYF,TRBJ2-7,-,-,13,TRBV7-9
TGTGCCAGCAGTGACCAGGGAGGGGAAAAACTGTTTTTT,CASSDQGGEKLFF,TRBJ1-4,-,-,13,TRBV6-1
TGTGCCGCCAAGCATGGGGGCCCGCAAGAGACCCAGTACTTC,CAAKHGGPQETQYF,TRBJ2-5,-,-,14,TRBV28
TGCGCCAGCAGCTTAACAGGGAACGAGCAGTACTTC,CASSLTGNEQYF,TRBJ2-7,-,-,12,TRBV5-1
TGTGCCAGCAGTGCTTGGCAGGGGGAATGGACGCAGTATTTT,CASSAWQGEWTQYF,TRBJ2-3,-,TRBD1,14,TRBV2
TGCGCCAGCAGCCAAGATAGGGTGACAGGTCGTGAAAAACTGTTTTTT,CASSQDRVTGREKLFF,TRBJ1-4,-,-,16,TRBV4-3
TGTGCCAGCAGAACCCCTCAGGAGCAGTTCTTC,CASRTPQEQFF,TRBJ2-1,-,-,11,TRBV6-5
TGTGCCAGCAGCTTATCGCGGGAGGGCTACACTGAAGCTTTCTTT,CASSLSREGYTEAFF,TRBJ1-1,few,-,15,TRBV11-2
TGTGCCAGCAGTTTATTGAGCGAGCAGTACTTC,CASSLLSEQYF,TRBJ2-7,-,-,11,TRBV27
TGTGCCTCACACCGGGACAGGGGGGACAATGAGCAGTTCTTC,CASHRDRGDNEQFF,TRBJ2-1,-,TRBD1,14,TRBV10-3
TGTGCCAGCAGTGAAGCTGGGACAGGGATGTATGAAAAACTGTTTTTT,CASSEAGTGMYEKLFF,TRBJ1-4,-,TRBD1,16,TRBV6-1
TGCGCCAGCAGCCTTCGGACAGGGGCGGAGACCCAGTACTTC,CASSLRTGAETQYF,TRBJ2-5,-,TRBD1,14,TRBV4-3
TGTGCCAGCACGCGGGAGGGGGCCACAGATACGCAGTATTTT,CASTREGATDTQYF,TRBJ2-3,-,TRBD2,14,TRBV28
TGTGCCAGCAGTTATTCCAGGGGGCAAAACGAGCAGTACTTC,CASSYSRGQNEQYF,TRBJ2-7,-,TRBD1,14,TRBV6-6
TGTGCCTGGAGTGAAGCGGTGGCCTACGAGCAGTACTTC,CAWSEAVAYEQYF,TRBJ2-7,-,-,13,TRBV30
TGTGCCAGTAGTATTTTGGGACAGGTGCCCACTTATGGCTACACCTTC,CASSILGQVPTYGYTF,TRBJ1-2,-,TRBD1,16,TRBV19
TGTGCCAGCAGTGCCGACAGCCGCAATCAGCCCCAGCATTTT,CASSADSRNQPQHF,TRBJ1-5,-,-,14,TRBV27
TGTGCCATCAGTGACCCGGGACAGGGAGGCGAAAAACTGTTTTTT,CAISDPGQGGEKLFF,TRBJ1-4,once,TRBD1,15,TRBV10-3
TGTGCCAGCAGCTTGGGACACCCCTCTGGAAACACCATATATTTT,CASSLGHPSGNTIYF,TRBJ1-3,-,-,15,TRBV5-8
TGTGCCAGTATGGCGGGAGGTACTTTTTTAAATGAGCAGTTCTTC,CASMAGGTFLNEQFF,TRBJ2-1,-,TRBD2,15,TRBV19
TGTGCCAGCAGCTCTTCGGGACTAGCGGGGGGGCCCCGTCGGAAGACCCAGTACTTC,CASSSSGLAGGPRRKTQYF,TRBJ2-5,-,TRBD2,19,TRBV7-2
TGTGCCAGCAGTTTATGGGGCGAGAACACTGAAGCTTTCTTT,CASSLWGENTEAFF,TRBJ1-1,-,-,14,TRBV27
TGTGCCAGCAGCCAATTCGACAGGGTAGGCTCCTATGGCTACACCTTC,CASSQFDRVGSYGYTF,TRBJ1-2,-,TRBD1,16,TRBV9
TGTGCCACCAGCAGAGATCCTAGCGGTTCTAAACCCCACTACTTC,CATSRDPSGSKPHYF,TRBJ2-7,few,TRBD2,15,TRBV15
TGTGCCAGCAGTTACGATCGAACAGGGTCGGTCGAGCAGTACTTC,CASSYDRTGSVEQYF,TRBJ2-7,-,-,15,TRBV6-5
TGTGCCAGCAGCTTAGGTACTAGCGGGGAGACCCAGTACTTC,CASSLGTSGETQYF,TRBJ2-5,-,TRBD2,14,TRBV7-2
TGTGCCAGCAGCTTAGGCGGCGACGAGCAGTACTTC,CASSLGGDEQYF,TRBJ2-7,-,-,12,TRBV7-6
TGCGCCAGCAGGTCGCGGACAGCCGCGAACACTGAAGCTTTCTTT,CASRSRTAANTEAFF,TRBJ1-1,-,-,15,TRBV5-1
TGTGCCAGCAGCCGGGCGTCGGACAGGGCGGACTACAATGAGCAGTTCTTC,CASSRASDRADYNEQFF,TRBJ2-1,-,TRBD1,17,TRBV4-2
TGCGCCAGCAGCCAAGGGGCCTCTTCCTACGAGCAGTACTTC,CASSQGASSYEQYF,TRBJ2-7,-,-,14,TRBV4-1
TGTGCCAGCAGCTCCCGTGGCGGGAGGGGGAACAATGAGCAGTTCTTC,CASSSRGGRGNNEQFF,TRBJ2-1,-,TRBD2,16,TRBV7-2
TGTGCCACCCGCGAAGGCGGGGGGCTACAAGAGACCCAGTACTTC,CATREGGGLQETQYF,TRBJ2-5,-,TRBD2,15,TRBV15
TGCGCCAGCAGCTTGAGGTCTAGCGGGGGGAAGGGTGAGCAGTTCTTC,CASSLRSSGGKGEQFF,TRBJ2-1,-,TRBD2,16,TRBV5-1
TGTGCCAGCAGTGAAGCTAGCAATCAGCCCCAGCATTTT,CASSEASNQPQHF,TRBJ1-5,-,-,13,TRBV6-5
TGTGCCAGCCCCCTCCGGACAGGGGGCGCTAATAACGAAAAACTGTTTTTT,CASPLRTGGANNEKLFF,TRBJ1-4,-,TRBD1,17,TRBV28
TGTTCCAGCAGCTGGGGCGGGGACACTGAAGCTTTCTTT,CSSSWGGDTEAFF,TRBJ1-1,-,-,13,TRBV7-9
TGTGCCAGCAGATATGGGACTAGCGGGAGTTCAACCTACGAGCAGTACTTC,CASRYGTSGSSTYEQYF,TRBJ2-7,-,TRBD2,17,TRBV9
TGTGCCAGCAGCTTAGAAGGTAGCGGGAGGGCCGGGGAGCAGTTCTTC,CASSLEGSGRAGEQFF,TRBJ2-1,-,TRBD2,16,TRBV7-2
TGTGCCAGCAGCTCAGGACAGCGGTACAATGAGCAGTTCTTC,CASSSGQRYNEQFF,TRBJ2-1,-,-,14,TRBV7-2
TGTGCCAGCAGCCCCTCGGGAGCGGGTGGTGGGTCCTACGAGCAGTACTTC,CASSPSGAGGGSYEQYF,TRBJ2-7,-,-,17,TRBV4-2
TGCAGTGCTATGAGGAACACTGAAGCTTTCTTT,CSAMRNTEAFF,TRBJ1-1,-,-,11,TRBV20-1
TGTGCCAGCAGTTTAAGGTTAGCGGTTGCCAAAAACATTCAGTACTTC,CASSLRLAVAKNIQYF,TRBJ2-4,-,-,16,TRBV27
TGCAGCGTCCGGACAGGGGAGAACACTGAAGCTTTCTTT,CSVRTGENTEAFF,TRBJ1-1,-,TRBD1,13,TRBV29-1